The TCR beta chain under discussion was sequenced for a study of OX40 agonist ivuxolimab in advanced cancers. Study at large: The dose-escalation cohort was about 87% male, with a mean age of 60 years, ranging about 23 to 90.

This CDR3 spans 14 amino acids. Germline assignment: CDR1 SGHTA and CDR2 FQGTGA. V lost 5 bases and J lost 10, with 20 bases in between. For this clone: Antigen: not known.

Data came from immunoSEQ multiplex PCR; TCRdb stores just in-frame clones and leaves some out. The sample holds approximately 60,000 clones; 92% are singletons and the top ten take about 0.66%. Blood sampling took place at baseline, cycle 4 day 1, and cycle 7 day 1. Study outcomes and limitations: Within 6 weeks, CD4+ and CD8+ blood T cells expanded clonally at 0.1 to 3.0 mg/kg.

The sequence was collected from an adult with an advanced solid tumor such as melanoma, head and neck, liver or kidney cancer. The V and J genes are TRBV7-3 and TRBJ1-1; tentatively, D is TRBD1 (5 bases). Source: CD4+ or CD8+ T cells sorted from blood, taken in a trial of the OX40 agonist ivuxolimab. Here the CDR3 reads CASSVTLRGDRAFF. The DNA of the CDR3 is TGTGCCAGCAGCGTGACCCTTAGAGGCGACAGAGCTTTCTTT.